The present entry profiles one TCR beta chain with its context. This CDR3 spans 15 amino acids. J gave up 0 bases and V 1 base, and 3 bases lay outside the gene matches. In germline, CDR1 is SQVTM, CDR2 ANQGSEA. The primer mix had 60 Vbeta and 13 Jbeta primers. Data came from immunoSEQ multiplex PCR; TCRdb stores just in-frame clones and leaves some out. The sample lists 100,000 to 150,000 clones; 75% to 85% were seen once. The sample belongs to a study of cytomegalovirus exposure and HLA in healthy donors. The receptor was isolated from a man younger than 40 in good health and CMV-seropositive. The sequencing sample was made of PBMCs. The V and J genes are TRBV29-1 and TRBJ2-1; TRBD2 agrees at 7 bases. The CDR3 loop is CSVEVGGSSYNEQFF. The DNA for the CDR3 is TGCAGCGTTGAAGTGGGGGGGTCCTCCTACAATGAGCAGTTCTTC.